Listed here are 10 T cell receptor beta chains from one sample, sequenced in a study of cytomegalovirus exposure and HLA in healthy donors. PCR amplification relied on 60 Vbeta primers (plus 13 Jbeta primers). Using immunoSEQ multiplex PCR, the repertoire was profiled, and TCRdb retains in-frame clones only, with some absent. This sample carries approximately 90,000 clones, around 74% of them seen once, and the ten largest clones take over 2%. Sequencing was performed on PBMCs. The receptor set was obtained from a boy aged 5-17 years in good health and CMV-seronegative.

The CDR3 DNA sequence: TGTGCCAGCAGACAGTCCTACGAGCAGTACTTC. Translated, it gives CASRQSYEQYF. The gene calls are TRBV25-1 and TRBJ2-7, with D hard to call. Trimming took off 6 bases at V and 1 base at J, with 4 bases between the two ends. This CDR3 has 11 residues. CDR1 and CDR2 (germline): MGHDK, SYGVNS.

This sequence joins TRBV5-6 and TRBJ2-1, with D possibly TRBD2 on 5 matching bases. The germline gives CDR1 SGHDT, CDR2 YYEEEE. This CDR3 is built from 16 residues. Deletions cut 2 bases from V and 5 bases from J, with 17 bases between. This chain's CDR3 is CASSLLGGVPDNEQFF. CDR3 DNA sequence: TGTGCCAGCAGCTTACTAGGAGGAGTACCGGACAATGAGCAGTTCTTC.

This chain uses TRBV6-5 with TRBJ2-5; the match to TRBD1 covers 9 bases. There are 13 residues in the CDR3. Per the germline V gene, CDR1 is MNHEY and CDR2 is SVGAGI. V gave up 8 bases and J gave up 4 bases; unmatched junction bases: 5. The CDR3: CASHRGLGETQYF. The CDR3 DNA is TGTGCCAGCCACAGGGGGCTGGGAGAGACCCAGTACTTC.

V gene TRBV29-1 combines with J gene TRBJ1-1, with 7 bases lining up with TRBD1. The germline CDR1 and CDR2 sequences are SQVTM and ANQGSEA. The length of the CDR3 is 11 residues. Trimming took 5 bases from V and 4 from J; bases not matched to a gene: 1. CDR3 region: CSVRTGTEAFF. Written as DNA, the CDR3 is TGCAGCGTTCGGACAGGCACTGAAGCTTTCTTT.

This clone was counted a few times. The CDR3: CASSYDPTGTGGYTF. The CDR3 DNA follows: TGTGCCAGCAGTTACGACCCGACAGGGACGGGCGGCTACACCTTC. The chain recombines TRBV6-5 with TRBJ1-2; 7 positions match TRBD1. Germline V gives CDR1 MNHEY, CDR2 SVGAGI. V was pared by 2 bases and J by 8 bases, with 11 bases of the junction left unmatched. This CDR3 has 15 amino acids.

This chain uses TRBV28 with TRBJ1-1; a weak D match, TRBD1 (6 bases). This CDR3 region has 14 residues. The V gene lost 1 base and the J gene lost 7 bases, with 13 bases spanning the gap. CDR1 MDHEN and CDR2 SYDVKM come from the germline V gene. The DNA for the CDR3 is TGTGCCAGCAGTTTATCGATACAGGGTAGTGAAGCTTTCTTT. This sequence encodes CASSLSIQGSEAFF.

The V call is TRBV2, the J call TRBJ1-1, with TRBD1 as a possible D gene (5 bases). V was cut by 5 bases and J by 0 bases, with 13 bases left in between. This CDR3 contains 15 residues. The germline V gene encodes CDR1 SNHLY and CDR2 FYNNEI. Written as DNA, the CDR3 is TGTGCCAGCAGTCCTCCAACAGGAGTGAACACTGAAGCTTTCTTT. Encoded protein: CASSPPTGVNTEAFF.

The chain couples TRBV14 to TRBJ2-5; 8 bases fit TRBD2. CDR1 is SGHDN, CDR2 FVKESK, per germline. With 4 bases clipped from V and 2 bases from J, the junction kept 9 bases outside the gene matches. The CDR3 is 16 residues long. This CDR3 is CASSPLVAGGQETQYF. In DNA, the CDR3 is TGTGCCAGCAGCCCCCTCGTTGCGGGGGGTCAAGAGACCCAGTACTTC.

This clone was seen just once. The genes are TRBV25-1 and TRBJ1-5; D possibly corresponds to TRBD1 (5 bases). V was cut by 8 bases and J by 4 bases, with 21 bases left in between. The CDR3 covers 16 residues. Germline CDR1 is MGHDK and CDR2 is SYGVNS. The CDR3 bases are TGTGCCAGCCAGGAGGGGTCAAGGCTGGGGAATCAGCCCCAGCATTTT. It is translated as CASQEGSRLGNQPQHF.

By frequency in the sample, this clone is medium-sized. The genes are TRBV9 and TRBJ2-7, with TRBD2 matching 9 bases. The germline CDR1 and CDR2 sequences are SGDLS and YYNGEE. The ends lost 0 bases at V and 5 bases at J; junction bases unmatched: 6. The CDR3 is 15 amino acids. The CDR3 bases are TGTGCCAGCAGCGTAGGGGGTAGCGGGAGCCACGAGCAGTACTTC. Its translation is CASSVGGSGSHEQYF. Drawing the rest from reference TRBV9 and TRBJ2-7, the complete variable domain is DSGVTQTPKHLITATGQRVTLRCSPRSGDLSVYWYQQSLDQGLQFLIQYYNGEERAKGNILERFSAQQFPDLHSELNLSSLELGDSALYFCASSVGGSGSHEQYFGPGTRLTVT.